This TCR beta chain was found in a study of cytomegalovirus exposure and HLA in healthy donors. Study-level findings and limits: Researchers catalogued roughly 150 TCR beta chains as cytomegalovirus-associated. It was in a later analysis that TCR association rates were seen to vary by HLA locus, highest for DRB1 and lowest for HLA-C. A few of the chains that were CMV-associated were confirmed in vitro to be specific for CMV antigens.

Per the germline V gene, CDR1 is MRHNA and CDR2 is SNTAGT. The CDR3 is made up of 16 amino acids. V lost 2 bases to trimming and J lost 5 bases; unmatched junction nucleotides: 7. Only a few counts were recorded for this clone. Its antigen is still unknown. PCR used 60 Vbeta primers and 13 Jbeta primers. As handled by the study authors: Roughly 10 million shared chains were among around 80 million unique TCR beta chains counted in a later analysis. Sequencing used immunoSEQ multiplex PCR; TCRdb keeps in-frame clones, though not all of them. V, J and clone size are those of that table, while D and trimming were read from the DNA. This table has more than 90,000 clones, roughly 80% appearing once.

The sequenced material came from PBMCs. The clonotype comes from a female donor in good health and CMV-seronegative. V usage is TRBV6-4 and J usage is TRBJ2-2; TRBD2 aligns across 8 bases. This chain's CDR3 is CASSDGASGSTGELFF. The CDR3 DNA reads as TGTGCCAGCAGTGACGGGGCTAGCGGGTCAACCGGGGAGCTGTTTTTT.